What follows describes a single T cell receptor beta chain. This entry comes from a study of blood T cell repertoires in COVID-19. V shed 4 bases, J shed 4 bases, and the junction held 12 bases outside the gene matches. CDR1 is LNHDA, CDR2 SQIVND, per germline (reference sequence). The CDR3 contains 16 residues. The protocol was immunoSEQ multiplex PCR, while the TCRdb copy is restricted to in-frame clones and leaves out a portion. The sample holds roughly 250,000 clones; around 89% are singletons and the top ten take under 2.5%. V and J are TRBV19 and TRBJ1-2; 7 bases fit TRBD1. The material sequenced was PBMCs or T cells enriched from blood (not recorded which). This TCR was sampled from a woman aged 18-30 years who had recovered from COVID-19. CDR3 sequence: CASSTTRQGGIYGYTF. In nucleotides, the CDR3 is TGTGCCAGTAGTACCACGCGGCAGGGGGGAATCTATGGCTACACCTTC.